Listed below are T cell receptor beta chains from one sample, sequenced in a study of cytomegalovirus exposure and HLA in healthy donors. Repertoires were generated with immunoSEQ multiplex PCR, while TCRdb's copy carries only in-frame clones and drops some. The sample comprises under 200,000 clones, approximately 70% of which are singletons, and 1.5% to 2% rests with the top ten. Sequences were obtained from PBMCs. The receptors stem from a woman aged 30 to 39 in good health and CMV-seronegative. Each CDR3 is given with its conserved first and last residue. The order of the fields is D gene, V gene, J gene, clone size, CDR3 protein, CDR3 DNA. The D gene is left open where the match is weak. Clone size is given for some rows only: seen once, a few or many times, or a class if the clone is expanded.

D gene: TRBD1
V gene: TRBV19
J gene: TRBJ1-1
clone size: -
CDR3 protein: CASSIGQGVGEAFF
CDR3 DNA: TGTGCCAGTAGTATCGGACAGGGGGTCGGTGAAGCTTTCTTT

D gene: -
V gene: TRBV9
J gene: TRBJ2-1
clone size: -
CDR3 protein: CASSPRIATYSYNEQFF
CDR3 DNA: TGTGCCAGCAGCCCCCGTATTGCGACTTACTCCTACAATGAGCAGTTCTTC

D gene: TRBD1
V gene: TRBV9
J gene: TRBJ1-2
clone size: -
CDR3 protein: CASSRPDRGKTYGYTF
CDR3 DNA: TGTGCCAGCAGCCGACCGGACAGGGGCAAAACCTATGGCTACACCTTC

D gene: -
V gene: TRBV5-1
J gene: TRBJ2-2
clone size: -
CDR3 protein: CASSSLNTGELFF
CDR3 DNA: TGCGCCAGCAGCTCACTGAACACCGGGGAGCTGTTTTTT

D gene: TRBD1
V gene: TRBV27
J gene: TRBJ2-6
clone size: -
CDR3 protein: CASSILGQGASGANVLTF
CDR3 DNA: TGTGCCAGCAGTATATTAGGACAGGGGGCGTCTGGGGCCAACGTCCTGACTTTC

D gene: -
V gene: TRBV6-1
J gene: TRBJ1-1
clone size: -
CDR3 protein: CASRATMNTEAFF
CDR3 DNA: TGTGCCAGCAGGGCAACCATGAACACTGAAGCTTTCTTT

D gene: -
V gene: TRBV6-6
J gene: TRBJ1-2
clone size: -
CDR3 protein: CASSYTANYGYTF
CDR3 DNA: TGTGCCAGCAGTTACACTGCTAACTATGGCTACACCTTC

D gene: TRBD1
V gene: TRBV18
J gene: TRBJ1-5
clone size: -
CDR3 protein: CASSPIPRQGDQPQHF
CDR3 DNA: TGTGCCAGCTCTCCCATCCCGAGGCAGGGGGATCAGCCCCAGCATTTT

D gene: -
V gene: TRBV27
J gene: TRBJ1-5
clone size: -
CDR3 protein: CASSFVGQVGSQPQHF
CDR3 DNA: TGTGCCAGCAGTTTTGTGGGGCAGGTCGGGAGTCAGCCCCAGCATTTT

D gene: TRBD1
V gene: TRBV7-8
J gene: TRBJ2-2
clone size: -
CDR3 protein: CASSLRDRFTGELFF
CDR3 DNA: TGTGCCAGCAGCTTACGGGACAGGTTCACCGGGGAGCTGTTTTTT

D gene: -
V gene: TRBV7-6
J gene: TRBJ1-1
clone size: -
CDR3 protein: CASSPSGFFMNTEAFF
CDR3 DNA: TGTGCCAGCAGCCCAAGCGGTTTTTTCATGAACACTGAAGCTTTCTTT

D gene: TRBD1
V gene: TRBV7-3
J gene: TRBJ2-7
clone size: -
CDR3 protein: CASSINRGREQYF
CDR3 DNA: TGTGCCAGCAGCATAAACAGGGGGCGAGAGCAGTACTTC

D gene: -
V gene: TRBV2
J gene: TRBJ2-5
clone size: -
CDR3 protein: CASRRTGLTQETQYF
CDR3 DNA: TGTGCCAGCCGAAGGACCGGACTCACTCAAGAGACCCAGTACTTC

D gene: TRBD2
V gene: TRBV7-3
J gene: TRBJ2-3
clone size: few
CDR3 protein: CASSYGGSTDTQYF
CDR3 DNA: TGTGCCAGCAGCTACGGGGGGAGCACAGATACGCAGTATTTT

D gene: -
V gene: TRBV19
J gene: TRBJ1-3
clone size: -
CDR3 protein: CASSIFATAGNTIYF
CDR3 DNA: TGTGCCAGTAGTATTTTCGCGACAGCCGGAAACACCATATATTTT

D gene: -
V gene: TRBV9
J gene: TRBJ1-1
clone size: few
CDR3 protein: CASSPRDSYTEAFF
CDR3 DNA: TGTGCCAGCAGCCCACGAGACAGTTACACTGAAGCTTTCTTT

D gene: TRBD2
V gene: TRBV6-4
J gene: TRBJ2-1
clone size: -
CDR3 protein: CASSESAGGTYNEQFF
CDR3 DNA: TGTGCCAGCAGTGAGTCAGCGGGGGGTACATACAATGAGCAGTTCTTC

D gene: -
V gene: TRBV27
J gene: TRBJ1-1
clone size: -
CDR3 protein: CASRSRAHTEAFF
CDR3 DNA: TGTGCCAGCAGATCGCGGGCTCACACTGAAGCTTTCTTT

D gene: TRBD1
V gene: TRBV30
J gene: TRBJ2-7
clone size: few
CDR3 protein: CACKTYGQGDNEQYF
CDR3 DNA: TGTGCCTGTAAAACTTATGGACAGGGGGATAACGAGCAGTACTTC

D gene: TRBD1
V gene: TRBV5-1
J gene: TRBJ2-4
clone size: -
CDR3 protein: CASSLVAGGGWDIQYF
CDR3 DNA: TGCGCCAGCAGCTTGGTGGCAGGGGGCGGTTGGGACATTCAGTACTTT

D gene: -
V gene: TRBV9
J gene: TRBJ1-2
clone size: -
CDR3 protein: CASSERTDYGYTF
CDR3 DNA: TGTGCCAGCAGCGAGAGGACAGACTATGGCTACACCTTC

D gene: -
V gene: TRBV18
J gene: TRBJ1-6
clone size: -
CDR3 protein: CASSPFPGSYNSPLHF
CDR3 DNA: TGTGCCAGCTCACCGTTCCCGGGGTCCTATAATTCACCCCTCCACTTT

D gene: -
V gene: TRBV5-4
J gene: TRBJ2-2
clone size: -
CDR3 protein: CASSLDRNTGELFF
CDR3 DNA: TGTGCCAGCAGCTTGGACAGGAACACCGGGGAGCTGTTTTTT